This T cell receptor beta chain was retrieved from a study of shared clonotypes between healthy human individuals. Assay used: immunoSEQ multiplex PCR; TCRdb lists only in-frame clones, some missing. The profile shows millions of clones, roughly 92% of them singletons. The CDR3 runs 16 residues. Germline V lookup: CDR1 MNHEY, CDR2 SVGAGI. Trimming left V 2 bases short and J 3 bases short, with 13 bases between. Specimen: naive CD4+ T cells sorted from blood. Indicated subset: CD45RA+ positively selected. The chain carries TRBV6-5 and TRBJ2-2; D unresolved. The TCR originated in a man aged 18 to 35 in good health. The DNA for the CDR3 is TGTGCCAGCAGTTACGGCTCCCAAGAGTACACCGGGGAGCTGTTTTTT. Residues: CASSYGSQEYTGELFF.